The 32 T cell receptor beta chains given below trace back to one sample, sequenced in a study of blood T cell repertoires in COVID-19. The table came from immunoSEQ multiplex PCR; TCRdb's copy has only in-frame clones and leaves some out. Of roughly 390,000 clones in the sample, about 89% were seen once. Sample: peripheral blood. These receptors all stem from a woman under 40 with COVID-19, enrolled during active disease.

This clone occurred once. The genes are TRBV4-3 and TRBJ2-7, with TRBD2 identical over 8 bases. Germline CDR1 reads LGHNA; CDR2 reads YSLEER. CDR3 length: 17 amino acids. V lost 0 bases and J lost 1; bases outside the gene matches: 8. CDR3 in DNA: TGCGCCAGCAGCCAAGATATGGGAGGGACTAGATCCTACGAGCAGTACTTC. Translated: CASSQDMGGTRSYEQYF.

The chain links TRBV6-2 or TRBV6-3 to TRBJ2-3; TRBD2 agrees at 13 bases. Germline CDR1 is MNHEY and CDR2 is SVGEGT. The J segment lost 1 base and the V segment lost 2 bases, leaving 6 bases of the junction unmatched. The CDR3 runs to 18 residues. CDR3 nucleotides: TGTGCCAGCAGTTACCCCCGACTAGCGGGAGGTGGCACAGATACGCAGTATTTT. It translates to CASSYPRLAGGGTDTQYF.

V usage is TRBV9 and J usage is TRBJ2-1; 14 nucleotides line up with TRBD2. Unmatched junction bases numbered 8, after V lost 4 bases and J lost 8 bases. The germline V gene encodes CDR1 SGDLS and CDR2 YYNGEE. This CDR3 region has 16 residues. CDR3 in DNA: TGTGCCAGCAGCCAGGGACTAGCGGGAGTATCCCATGAGCAGTTCTTC. It encodes CASSQGLAGVSHEQFF.

The gene calls are TRBV19 and TRBJ2-7; D ambiguous. CDR1 and CDR2 (germline): LNHDA, SQIVND (reference sequence). V gave up 2 bases and J gave up 0 bases, with 11 bases separating them. The CDR3 has 15 amino acids. CDR3 in amino acids: CASSISPASSYEQYF. The DNA for the CDR3 is TGTGCCAGTAGTATAAGTCCGGCTAGCTCCTACGAGCAGTACTTC.

The chain carries TRBV6-5 and TRBJ2-5; possibly TRBD1 for D (6 bases). Trimming cost V 6 bases and J 4 bases, with 12 bases left between them. The CDR3 contains 13 residues. Germline CDR1 is MNHEY and CDR2 is SVGAGI. The CDR3 is CASRVQGRETQYF. CDR3 in DNA: TGTGCCAGCAGGGTACAGGGTAGAGAGACCCAGTACTTC.

Only one count was recorded for this clone. The chain joins TRBV7-8 to TRBJ1-2; 7 nucleotides agree with TRBD1. Germline trimming cut 4 bases from V and 4 bases from J; bases unmatched to any gene: 9. Germline CDR1 is SGHVS and CDR2 is FQNEAQ. CDR3 length: 15 residues. DNA for the CDR3: TGTGCCAGCAGCTCCGGGACAGATTCCTTCTATGGCTACACCTTC. Protein: CASSSGTDSFYGYTF.

This chain uses TRBV19 with TRBJ2-1; TRBD1 aligns across 7 bases. The CDR3 spans 13 residues. The ends lost 7 bases at V and 8 bases at J; junction bases unmatched: 8. Per germline, CDR1 LNHDA and CDR2 SQIVND (reference sequence). The chain's CDR3 is CASTPTGLHEQFF. The CDR3 DNA follows: TGTGCCAGTACCCCGACAGGGCTACATGAGCAGTTCTTC.

In this sample, this clone turned up once. The V gene is TRBV7-6, the J gene TRBJ2-7, with 8 bases lining up with TRBD1. The germline gives CDR1 SGHVS, CDR2 FNYEAQ. The CDR3 loop spans 15 amino acids. The junction had 8 bases not matched to a gene; V was cut back by 5 bases and J by 2 bases. The CDR3 sequence: CASSPQPGQAYEQYF. The CDR3, as DNA: TGTGCCAGCAGCCCCCAACCGGGACAGGCCTACGAGCAGTACTTC.

The J gene is TRBJ2-1, the V gene TRBV10-3; D might be TRBD1 (5 bases). V lost 10 bases and J lost 8, with 18 bases in between. Looked up from germline, CDR1 is ENHRY and CDR2 is SYGVKD. This CDR3 has 13 amino acids. CDR3 sequence: CATLQGLGDEQFF. CDR3 coding DNA: TGTGCCACCCTCCAGGGTTTGGGTGATGAGCAGTTCTTC.

This clone turned up a few times. The rearrangement uses TRBV7-9 and TRBJ2-7, with D uncertain. Trimming cost V 4 bases and J 4 bases, with 8 bases left between them. Germline V gene data show CDR1 as SEHNR and CDR2 as FQNEAQ (reference sequence). The CDR3 runs 12 residues. CDR3 sequence: CASSWRVYEQYF. The DNA of the CDR3 is TGTGCCAGCAGCTGGAGAGTGTACGAGCAGTACTTC.

The V call is TRBV28, the J call TRBJ2-7, with 9 bases matching TRBD2. Germline V gene data show CDR1 as MDHEN and CDR2 as SYDVKM. Trimming removed 3 bases from V and 5 bases from J; junction bases left unmatched: 8. CDR3 length equals 15 residues. For the CDR3, the DNA is TGTGCCAGCAGTTTCCCCGGACTAGCGTCCCACGAGCAGTACTTC. Translated: CASSFPGLASHEQYF.

V is TRBV9 and J is TRBJ2-6, with D perhaps matching TRBD1 (6 bases). Trimming pared 0 bases from V and 0 bases from J, leaving 13 bases between. This CDR3 has 18 residues. CDR1 SGDLS and CDR2 YYNGEE come from the germline V gene. The DNA for the CDR3 is TGTGCCAGCAGCGTAGATCAGGGGTCTGACTCTGGGGCCAACGTCCTGACTTTC. Translating gives CASSVDQGSDSGANVLTF.

A few counts support this clone. The J gene is TRBJ1-6, the V gene TRBV19, with D possibly TRBD1 on 6 matching bases. The CDR3 sequence is 17 residues long. V shed 5 bases and J shed 7 bases, with 21 bases lying between them. Germline assignment: CDR1 LNHDA and CDR2 SQIVND (reference sequence). In DNA, the CDR3 is TGTGCCAGTAGTTTACAACGGGACACCACTTCAAATTCACCCCTCCACTTT. Translation gives CASSLQRDTTSNSPLHF. The whole variable domain, remainder taken from reference TRBV19 and TRBJ1-6, is DGGITQSPKYLFRKEGQNVTLSCEQNLNHDAMYWYRQDPGQGLRLIYYSQIVNDFQKGDIAEGYSVSREKKESFPLTVTSAQKNPTAFYLCASSLQRDTTSNSPLHFGNGTRLTVT.

The chain recombines TRBV7-3 with TRBJ2-1; 7 nucleotides match TRBD2. With V trimmed by 2 bases and J by 8 bases, 12 bases remained unmatched. Germline-derived CDR1 and CDR2 are SGHTA and FQGTGA. This CDR3 is 16 amino acids long. In DNA, the CDR3 is TGTGCCAGCAGCTTAGTGGCTAGCGGCCTGGGGGATGAGCAGTTCTTC. This translates into CASSLVASGLGDEQFF.

The V gene is TRBV30, the J gene TRBJ1-5; 10 bases align to TRBD1. The germline CDR1 and CDR2 sequences are GTSNPN and SVGIG (reference sequence). The length of the CDR3 is 14 residues. With 1 base clipped from V and 6 bases from J, the junction kept 3 bases outside the gene matches. DNA of the CDR3: TGTGCCTGGAGTGCCCGGACAGGGGGTCAGCCCCAGCATTTT. Encoded protein: CAWSARTGGQPQHF.

The J gene is TRBJ2-2, the V gene TRBV6-5; 7 bases align to TRBD1. This CDR3 spans 13 amino acids. CDR1 and CDR2 (germline): MNHEY, SVGAGI. V dropped 11 bases and J dropped 0; count of bases not matched to a gene: 3. The CDR3 coding sequence is TGTGCCGGAGACAGGGCGAACACCGGGGAGCTGTTTTTT. Its protein is CAGDRANTGELFF.

V usage is TRBV7-9 and J usage is TRBJ2-2; 7 bases align to TRBD1. The V and J ends lost 5 bases and 6 bases, in that order; junction bases with no gene match: 6. CDR3 length equals 14 residues. CDR1 is SEHNR, CDR2 FQNEAQ, per germline (reference sequence). Written as DNA, the CDR3 is TGTGCCAGCAGCCGGTACACAGGGGCCGGGGAGCTGTTTTTT. It translates to CASSRYTGAGELFF. The whole variable domain, remainder taken from reference TRBV7-9 and TRBJ2-2, is DTGVSQNPRHKITKRGQNVTFRCDPISEHNRLYWYRQTLGQGPEFLTYFQNEAQLEKSRLLSDRFSAERPKGSFSTLEIQRTEQGDSAMYLCASSRYTGAGELFFGEGSRLTVL.

The J gene is TRBJ2-7, the V gene TRBV3-1 (or the pseudogene TRBV3-2); 7 bases are a match to TRBD1. The CDR3 has 13 amino acids. Germline CDR1 reads LGHDT; CDR2 reads YNNKEL (reference sequence). With 2 bases clipped from V and 7 bases from J, the junction kept 5 bases outside the gene matches. CDR3 protein: CASSQQQGNEQYF. For the CDR3, the DNA is TGTGCCAGCAGCCAACAACAGGGGAATGAGCAGTACTTC.

The chain uses TRBV9 and TRBJ2-7, with TRBD2 as a possible D gene (6 bases). Germline values: CDR1 SGDLS, CDR2 YYNGEE. This CDR3 region has 11 residues. The germline V and J ends were trimmed by 4 bases and 6 bases, with 8 bases remaining between them. In DNA, the CDR3 is TGTGCCAGCAGCCGGGGGTCCGAGCAGTACTTC. It codes for CASSRGSEQYF.

The J gene is TRBJ1-2, the V gene TRBV7-9; TRBD1 aligns across 11 bases. CDR3 length equals 16 residues. V gave up 4 bases and J gave up 8 bases; unmatched junction bases: 12. Germline loops: CDR1 SEHNR, CDR2 FQNEAQ (reference sequence). CDR3 coding DNA: TGTGCCAGCAGCTCCTGGACAGGGGGCGCATTTGGAGGCTACACCTTC. It encodes CASSSWTGGAFGGYTF.

This CDR3 is CASSPGGLNYGYTF. DNA for the CDR3: TGTGCCAGCTCCCCGGGCGGACTTAACTATGGCTACACCTTC. The rearrangement uses TRBV18 and TRBJ1-2; D is undetermined. The CDR3 is 14 amino acids. Looked up from germline, CDR1 is KGHSH and CDR2 is LQKENI. With 6 bases removed from V and 1 base from J, the gap between germline ends came to 12 bases.

The rearrangement links TRBV25-1 to TRBJ2-7; 12 bases are a match to TRBD2. Germline CDR1 MGHDK, CDR2 SYGVNS. After removal of 0 bases from V and 4 bases from J, the junction contained 4 bases not matched to a gene. CDR3 length: 16 amino acids. CDR3 coding DNA: TGTGCCAGCAGTGAATACGCGACTAGCGGGAGTTACGAGCAGTACTTC. Translation gives CASSEYATSGSYEQYF.

The chain combines TRBV7-9 with TRBJ1-3; unclear D gene. CDR3 length equals 15 residues. The V and J ends lost 1 base and 0 bases respectively, with 7 bases between them. Germline-derived CDR1 and CDR2 are SEHNR and FQNEAQ (reference sequence). The CDR3 DNA reads TGTGCCAGCAGCTTAGTCCGAGCCTCTGGAAACACCATATATTTT. It encodes CASSLVRASGNTIYF.

The rearrangement links TRBV11-3 to TRBJ2-3, with D unclear. Germline V gives CDR1 SGHNT, CDR2 YENEEA. V was cut by 10 bases and J by 4 bases, with 3 bases left in between. The CDR3 has 9 amino acids. CDR3 loop: CATADTQYF. The CDR3 DNA follows: TGTGCCACCGCAGATACGCAGTATTTT.

The chain carries TRBV6-5 and TRBJ2-7; 7 nucleotides match TRBD1. CDR1 is MNHEY, CDR2 SVGAGI, per germline. J gave up 6 bases and V 6 bases, and 8 bases lay outside the gene matches. The CDR3 extends over 13 amino acids. In DNA, the CDR3 is TGTGCCAGCAGCATATACAGGGGCGGCGAGCAGTACTTC. Its protein product is CASSIYRGGEQYF.

The J gene is TRBJ1-2, the V gene TRBV25-1; D is ambiguous. The V and J ends lost 4 bases and 4 bases respectively, with 13 bases between them. This CDR3 has 14 amino acids. The germline V gene has CDR1 MGHDK and CDR2 SYGVNS. The CDR3 sequence is CASSARGEGYGYTF. CDR3 DNA sequence: TGTGCCAGCAGTGCCCGCGGGGAGGGCTATGGCTACACCTTC.

The chain combines TRBV9 with TRBJ1-2; 7 bases fit TRBD1. V trimming: 0 bases; J trimming: 6 bases; junction bases outside the gene matches: 5. This CDR3 region has 14 residues. Looked up from germline, CDR1 is SGDLS and CDR2 is YYNGEE. The CDR3 sequence is CASSVVTGVDGYTF. DNA of the CDR3: TGTGCCAGCAGCGTAGTTACAGGGGTGGATGGCTACACCTTC.

The genes are TRBV24-1 and TRBJ2-7, with TRBD1 matching over 8 bases. Germline V CDR1 and CDR2: KGHDR, SFDVKD. The CDR3 is made up of 15 amino acids. The junction had 5 bases not matched to a gene; V was cut back by 2 bases and J by 3 bases. CDR3 region: CATSDSGTGNYEQYF. The CDR3 DNA is TGTGCCACCAGTGATTCCGGGACAGGCAACTACGAGCAGTACTTC.

The chain joins TRBV5-4 to TRBJ2-5, with 8 bases matching TRBD2. CDR1 and CDR2 from the germline V gene are SGHNT and YYREEE (reference sequence). This CDR3 is 13 amino acids long. V trimming: 7 bases; J trimming: 5 bases; junction bases outside the gene matches: 7. The CDR3 DNA is TGTGCCAGCTCGTACGGGAGGGTCGAGACCCAGTACTTC. It specifies CASSYGRVETQYF.

This sequence joins TRBV11-2 and TRBJ2-2, with D tentatively TRBD1 (6 bases). Germline V gene data show CDR1 as SGHAT and CDR2 as FQNNGV. The length of the CDR3 is 16 residues. V lost 5 bases, J lost 7 bases, and 20 bases lay in between. The chain's CDR3 is CASSPGGQPSHGELFF. In nucleotides, the CDR3 is TGTGCCAGCAGCCCGGGTGGACAGCCCTCCCACGGGGAGCTGTTTTTT.

This clone was detected a few times. Within the sample, other DNA sequences also encode this same CDR3. The V and J genes are TRBV5-1 and TRBJ1-2; D is undetermined. Trimming stripped 1 base from V and 8 bases from J, with 12 bases between. The CDR3 extends over 13 amino acids. The germline gives CDR1 SGHRS, CDR2 YFSETQ. CDR3 protein: CASSLTDRGGYTF. CDR3 DNA: TGCGCCAGCAGCTTGACAGATCGGGGAGGCTACACCTTC.

The chain combines TRBV9 with TRBJ2-7; TRBD2 matches 9 bases. The germline V gene encodes CDR1 SGDLS and CDR2 YYNGEE. V was clipped by 0 bases and J by 4 bases; unmatched bases: 5. The CDR3 extends over 15 amino acids. The chain's CDR3 is CASSVAASGNYEQYF. The CDR3 DNA follows: TGTGCCAGCAGCGTAGCGGCTAGCGGGAATTACGAGCAGTACTTC.